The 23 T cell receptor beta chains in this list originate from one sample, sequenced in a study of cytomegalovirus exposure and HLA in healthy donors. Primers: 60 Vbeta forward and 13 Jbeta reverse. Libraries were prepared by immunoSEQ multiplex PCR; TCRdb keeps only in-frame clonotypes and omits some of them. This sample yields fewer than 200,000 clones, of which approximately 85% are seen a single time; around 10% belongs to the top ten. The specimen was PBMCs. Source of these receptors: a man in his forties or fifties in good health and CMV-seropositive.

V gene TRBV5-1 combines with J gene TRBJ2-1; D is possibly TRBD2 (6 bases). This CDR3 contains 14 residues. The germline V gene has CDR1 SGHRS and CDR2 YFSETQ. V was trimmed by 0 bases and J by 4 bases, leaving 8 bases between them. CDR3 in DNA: TGCGCCAGCAGCTTGGAAGCGGGTTACAATGAGCAGTTCTTC. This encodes CASSLEAGYNEQFF. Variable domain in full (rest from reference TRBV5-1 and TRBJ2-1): KAGVTQTPRYLIKTRGQQVTLSCSPISGHRSVSWYQQTPGQGLQFLFEYFSETQRNKGNFPGRFSGRQFSNSRSEMNVSTLELGDSALYLCASSLEAGYNEQFFGPGTRLTVL.

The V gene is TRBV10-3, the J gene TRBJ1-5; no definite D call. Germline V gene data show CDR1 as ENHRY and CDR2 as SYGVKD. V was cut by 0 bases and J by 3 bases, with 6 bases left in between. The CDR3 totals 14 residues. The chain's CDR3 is CAISESLSNQPQHF. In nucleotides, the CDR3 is TGTGCCATCAGTGAGTCACTCTCCAATCAGCCCCAGCATTTT.

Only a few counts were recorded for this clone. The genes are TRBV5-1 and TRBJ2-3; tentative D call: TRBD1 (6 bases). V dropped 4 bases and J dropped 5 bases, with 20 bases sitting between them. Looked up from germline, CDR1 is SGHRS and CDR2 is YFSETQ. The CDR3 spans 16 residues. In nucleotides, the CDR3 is TGCGCCAGCAGCCCCGGGTGGGGGCCGAAAGTAGATACGCAGTATTTT. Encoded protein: CASSPGWGPKVDTQYF.

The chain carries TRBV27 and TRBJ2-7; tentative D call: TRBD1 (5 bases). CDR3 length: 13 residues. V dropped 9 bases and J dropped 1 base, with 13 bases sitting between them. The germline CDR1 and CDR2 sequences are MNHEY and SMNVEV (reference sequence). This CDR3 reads CARTEVRSYEQYF. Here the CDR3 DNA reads TGTGCCAGGACAGAGGTCCGTTCCTACGAGCAGTACTTC.

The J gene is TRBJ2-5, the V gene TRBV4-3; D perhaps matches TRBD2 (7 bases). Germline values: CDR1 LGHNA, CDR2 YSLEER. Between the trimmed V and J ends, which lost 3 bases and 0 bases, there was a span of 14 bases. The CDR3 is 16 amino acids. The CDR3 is CASSHHGGRDQETQYF. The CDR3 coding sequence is TGCGCCAGCAGCCACCACGGGGGGCGGGACCAAGAGACCCAGTACTTC.

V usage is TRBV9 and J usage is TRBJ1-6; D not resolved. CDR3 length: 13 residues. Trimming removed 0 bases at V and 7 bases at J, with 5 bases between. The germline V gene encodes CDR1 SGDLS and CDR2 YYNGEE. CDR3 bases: TGTGCCAGCAGCGTAGGGGCAAATTCACCCCTCCACTTT. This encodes CASSVGANSPLHF. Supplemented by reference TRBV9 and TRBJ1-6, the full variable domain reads DSGVTQTPKHLITATGQRVTLRCSPRSGDLSVYWYQQSLDQGLQFLIQYYNGEERAKGNILERFSAQQFPDLHSELNLSSLELGDSALYFCASSVGANSPLHFGNGTRLTVT.

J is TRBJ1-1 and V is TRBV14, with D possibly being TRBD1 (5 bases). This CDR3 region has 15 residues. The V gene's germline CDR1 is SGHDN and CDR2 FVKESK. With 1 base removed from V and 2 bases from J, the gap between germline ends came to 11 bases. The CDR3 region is CASSQVGGLNTEAFF. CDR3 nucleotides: TGTGCCAGCAGCCAAGTCGGGGGGTTAAACACTGAAGCTTTCTTT.

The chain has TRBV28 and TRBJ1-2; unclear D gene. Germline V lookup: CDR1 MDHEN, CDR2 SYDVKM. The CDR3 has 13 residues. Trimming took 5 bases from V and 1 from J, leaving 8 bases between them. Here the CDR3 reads CASSVQSNYGYTF. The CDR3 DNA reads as TGTGCCAGCAGTGTACAGAGTAACTATGGCTACACCTTC.

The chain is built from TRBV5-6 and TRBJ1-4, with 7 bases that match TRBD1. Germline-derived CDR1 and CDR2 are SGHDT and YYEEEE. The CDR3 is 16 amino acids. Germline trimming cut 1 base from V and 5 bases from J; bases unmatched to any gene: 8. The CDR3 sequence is CASSLRYRGGNEKLFF. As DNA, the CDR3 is TGTGCCAGCAGCTTGCGTTACAGGGGAGGAAATGAAAAACTGTTTTTT.

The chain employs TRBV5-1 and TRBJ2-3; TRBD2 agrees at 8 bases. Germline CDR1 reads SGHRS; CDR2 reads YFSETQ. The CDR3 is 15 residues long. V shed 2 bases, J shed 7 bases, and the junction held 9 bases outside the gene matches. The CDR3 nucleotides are TGCGCCAGCAGCTTAGAGGGCAGCGGGGGATATACGCAGTATTTT. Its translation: CASSLEGSGGYTQYF.

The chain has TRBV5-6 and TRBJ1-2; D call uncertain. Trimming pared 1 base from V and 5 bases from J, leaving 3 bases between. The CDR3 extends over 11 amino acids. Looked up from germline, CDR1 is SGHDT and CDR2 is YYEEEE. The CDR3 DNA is TGTGCCAGCAGCTTGCGTTATGGCTACACCTTC. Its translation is CASSLRYGYTF.

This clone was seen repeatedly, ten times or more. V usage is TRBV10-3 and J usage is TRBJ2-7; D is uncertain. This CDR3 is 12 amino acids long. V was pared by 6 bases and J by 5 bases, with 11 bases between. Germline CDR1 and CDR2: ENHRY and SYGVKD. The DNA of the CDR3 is TGTGCCATCAGGCAGGCCACCGACGAGCAGTACTTC. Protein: CAIRQATDEQYF.

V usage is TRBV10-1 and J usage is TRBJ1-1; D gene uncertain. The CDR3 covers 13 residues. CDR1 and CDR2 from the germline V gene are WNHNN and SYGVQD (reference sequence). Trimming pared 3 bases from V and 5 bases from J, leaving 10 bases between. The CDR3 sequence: CASSEVGRTEAFF. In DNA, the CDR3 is TGCGCCAGCAGTGAAGTAGGGAGAACTGAAGCTTTCTTT.

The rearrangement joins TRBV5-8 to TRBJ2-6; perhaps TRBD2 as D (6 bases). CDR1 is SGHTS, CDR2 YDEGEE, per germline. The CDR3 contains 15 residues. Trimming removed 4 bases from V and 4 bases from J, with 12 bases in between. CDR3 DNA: TGTGCCAGCAGCCCGGCGGGGTCAGGGGCCAACGTCCTGACTTTC. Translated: CASSPAGSGANVLTF.

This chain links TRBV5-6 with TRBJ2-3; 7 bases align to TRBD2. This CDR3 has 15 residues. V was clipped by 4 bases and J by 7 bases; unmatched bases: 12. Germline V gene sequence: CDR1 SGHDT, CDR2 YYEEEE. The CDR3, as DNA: TGTGCCAGCAGCCCCCGCCGGGACTACGTTTATACGCAGTATTTT. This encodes CASSPRRDYVYTQYF.

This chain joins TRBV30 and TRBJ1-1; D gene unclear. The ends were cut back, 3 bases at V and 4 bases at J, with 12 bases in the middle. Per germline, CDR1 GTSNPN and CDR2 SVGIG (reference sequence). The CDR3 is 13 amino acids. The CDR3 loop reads CAWRGFRGTEAFF. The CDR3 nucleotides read TGTGCCTGGAGGGGTTTTCGGGGCACTGAAGCTTTCTTT.

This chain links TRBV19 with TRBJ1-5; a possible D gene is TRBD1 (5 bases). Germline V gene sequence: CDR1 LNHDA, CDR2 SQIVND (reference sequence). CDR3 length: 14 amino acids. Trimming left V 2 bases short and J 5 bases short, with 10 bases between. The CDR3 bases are TGTGCCAGTAGTATACGGGCAGGGTATCAGCCCCAGCATTTT. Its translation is CASSIRAGYQPQHF.

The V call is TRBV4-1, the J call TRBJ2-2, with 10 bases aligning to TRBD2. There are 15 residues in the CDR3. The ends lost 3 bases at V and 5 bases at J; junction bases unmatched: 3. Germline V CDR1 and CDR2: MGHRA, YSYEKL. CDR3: CASSQKAGGTGELFF. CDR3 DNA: TGCGCCAGCAGCCAGAAAGCGGGAGGGACCGGGGAGCTGTTTTTT.

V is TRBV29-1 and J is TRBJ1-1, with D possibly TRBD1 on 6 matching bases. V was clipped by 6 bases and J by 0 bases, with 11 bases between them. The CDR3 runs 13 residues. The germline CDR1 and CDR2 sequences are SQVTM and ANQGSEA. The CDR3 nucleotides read TGCAGCGTGGTGGACAGCCTGAACACTGAAGCTTTCTTT. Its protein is CSVVDSLNTEAFF.

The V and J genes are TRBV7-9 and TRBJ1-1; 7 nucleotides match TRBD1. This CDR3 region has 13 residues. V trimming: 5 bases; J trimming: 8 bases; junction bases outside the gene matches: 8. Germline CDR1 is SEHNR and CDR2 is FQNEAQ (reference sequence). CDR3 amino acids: CASSPRDSSEAFF. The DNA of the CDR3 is TGTGCCAGCAGCCCCCGGGACAGTTCCGAAGCTTTCTTT.

CDR3 residues: CASSPSRVTGGETQYF. CDR3 nucleotide sequence: TGCGCCAGCAGCCCCTCCCGTGTGACAGGGGGAGAGACCCAGTACTTC. The V call is TRBV4-3, the J call TRBJ2-5; 9 nucleotides agree with TRBD1. Unmatched junction bases numbered 10, after V lost 4 bases and J lost 4 bases. Germline CDR1 is LGHNA and CDR2 is YSLEER. The CDR3 is 16 amino acids.

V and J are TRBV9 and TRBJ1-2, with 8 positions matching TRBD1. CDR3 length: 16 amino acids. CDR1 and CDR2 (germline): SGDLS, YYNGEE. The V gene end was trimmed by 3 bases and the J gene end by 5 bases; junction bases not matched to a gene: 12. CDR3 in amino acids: CASSAQGDRRSYGYTF. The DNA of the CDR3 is TGTGCCAGCAGCGCCCAAGGGGACAGGAGATCGTATGGCTACACCTTC.

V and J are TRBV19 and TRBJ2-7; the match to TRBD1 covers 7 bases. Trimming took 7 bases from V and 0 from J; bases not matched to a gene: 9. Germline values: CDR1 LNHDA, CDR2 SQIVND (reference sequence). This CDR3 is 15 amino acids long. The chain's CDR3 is CASKRTGDLSYEQYF. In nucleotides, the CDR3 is TGTGCCAGTAAACGAACAGGGGACCTCTCCTACGAGCAGTACTTC.